This entry lists 28 T cell receptor beta chains sequenced from one sample in a study of human T cells and chemical hapten exposure. Time point here: patch test 1, 2 weeks after DPC sensitization. Treatment reported: therapeutic diphenylcyclopropenone sensitization with weekly scalp DPC. TCRdb re-analysed the RACE reads in MiXCR, keeping a single row per CDR3 protein. There are 370,000 or so distinct CDR3 sequences in the sample; more than 4.5% occur only once, and 2% to 2.5% lies in the top ten. The sequencing here drew on whole blood, taken in connection with sensitization to the hapten diphenylcyclopropenone (DPC). These receptors were collected from a woman aged 50 to 65 with alopecia areata. Some clones in this sample may be carry-over from other donors' samples.

This clonotype was counted at least ten times. The gene calls are TRBV2 and TRBJ1-5; 9 bases line up with TRBD1. The CDR3 is 14 amino acids. Losses at the gene ends were 4 bases for V and 5 bases for J; bases not matched to a gene: 3. Germline V gene data show CDR1 as SNHLY and CDR2 as FYNNEI. For the CDR3, the DNA is TGTGCCAGCAGTGTCGACAGGGGGTATCAGCCCCAGCATTTT. The encoded protein is CASSVDRGYQPQHF.

This clonotype was counted ten times or more. The genes are TRBV2 and TRBJ1-5; a possible D gene is TRBD1 (6 bases). Trimming took 6 bases from V and 4 from J, leaving 13 bases between them. The CDR3 consists of 14 residues. Germline V gene lookup returns CDR1 SNHLY and CDR2 FYNNEI. CDR3 in amino acids: CASSDNRANQPQHF. The CDR3 nucleotides read TGTGCCAGCAGCGATAACAGGGCTAATCAGCCCCAGCATTTT.

V and J are TRBV7-2 and TRBJ1-2, with D perhaps TRBD1 (5 bases). Deletions cut 1 base from V and 8 bases from J, with 17 bases between. Germline lookup yields CDR1 SGHTA and CDR2 FQGNSA. There are 15 residues in the CDR3. The CDR3 is CASSLGQQGTDGYTF. DNA for the CDR3: TGTGCCAGCAGCTTAGGGCAGCAGGGAACGGACGGCTACACCTTC.

This clonotype was counted at least ten times. The chain employs TRBV4-1 and TRBJ1-4, with D maybe TRBD1 (5 bases). Trimming stripped 3 bases from V and 8 bases from J, with 10 bases between. The CDR3 spans 13 residues. The germline V gene encodes CDR1 MGHRA and CDR2 YSYEKL. The CDR3, as DNA: TGCGCCAGCAGCCACTCCGGGGGAGAAAAACTGTTTTTT. Its translation: CASSHSGGEKLFF.

This clonotype was seen a handful of times. This chain connects TRBV29-1 to TRBJ2-5, with D unclear. Trimming stripped 0 bases from V and 4 bases from J, with 15 bases between. This CDR3 is built from 15 residues. Per the germline V gene, CDR1 is SQVTM and CDR2 is ANQGSEA. For the CDR3, the DNA is TGCAGCGTTGAAGATCTCTCAGGAGCCCCAGAGACCCAGTACTTC. It codes for CSVEDLSGAPETQYF.

This clonotype showed up just a few times. The chain combines TRBV20-1 with TRBJ1-2; 10 nucleotides line up with TRBD1. The germline gives CDR1 DFQATT, CDR2 SNEGSKA (reference sequence). CDR3 length equals 14 residues. CDR3 loop: CLSPDRGENYGYTF. The CDR3 bases are TGCCTCTCGCCGGACAGGGGGGAGAACTATGGCTACACCTTC.

This clonotype came up many times. The CDR3 sequence: CASSLEGSGRAEQYF. The CDR3 DNA reads TGTGCCAGCAGCTTAGAAGGTAGCGGGAGGGCCGAGCAGTACTTC. V and J are TRBV11-2 and TRBJ2-7; the match to TRBD2 covers 11 bases. Germline V CDR1 and CDR2: SGHAT, FQNNGV. The CDR3 is made up of 15 amino acids. V lost 0 bases to trimming and J lost 6 bases; unmatched junction nucleotides: 4.

This clonotype was seen repeatedly, ten times or more. This chain joins TRBV20-1 and TRBJ2-5; 8 bases are a match to TRBD2. The J segment lost 1 base and the V segment lost 7 bases, leaving 11 bases of the junction unmatched. The CDR3 loop spans 15 amino acids. Germline CDR1 is DFQATT and CDR2 is SNEGSKA (reference sequence). The DNA of the CDR3 is TGCAGTGGATCGGACCAGCGGGGGCCCCAAGAGACCCAGTACTTC. The encoded protein is CSGSDQRGPQETQYF.

This clonotype was seen only a few times. The gene calls are TRBV7-9 and TRBJ1-2; D ambiguous. Between the trimmed V and J ends, which lost 6 bases and 8 bases, there was a span of 13 bases. The CDR3 consists of 12 residues. Germline V gene sequence: CDR1 SEHNR, CDR2 FQNEAQ (reference sequence). The CDR3 coding sequence is TGTGCCAGCAGTCCTATCACGGGAGGCTACACCTTC. Protein product: CASSPITGGYTF.

This chain connects TRBV5-4 to TRBJ2-4; TRBD2 is a possible D gene (6 bases). This CDR3 spans 16 amino acids. Per the germline V gene, CDR1 is SGHNT and CDR2 is YYREEE (reference sequence). Trimming removed 4 bases at V and 2 bases at J, with 16 bases between. The CDR3 DNA reads as TGTGCCAGCAGCCCGGAGGGACCCGGAACCAAAAACATTCAGTACTTC. Amino acids: CASSPEGPGTKNIQYF.

This clonotype has a count of ten or more. The rearrangement links TRBV6-5 to TRBJ1-1, with D possibly TRBD1 on 6 matching bases. V was trimmed by 5 bases and J by 6 bases, leaving 10 bases between them. The CDR3 has 12 amino acids. CDR1 and CDR2 from the germline V gene are MNHEY and SVGAGI. The CDR3 region is CASSPGGPEAFF. The CDR3 coding sequence is TGTGCCAGCAGTCCCGGGGGGCCTGAAGCTTTCTTT.

This chain connects TRBV18 to TRBJ1-2, with D hard to call. The CDR3 is 15 residues long. Germline V gene sequence: CDR1 KGHSH, CDR2 LQKENI. Trimming stripped 0 bases from V and 3 bases from J, with 11 bases between. The CDR3 region has the DNA TGTGCCAGCTCACCACCGTCGTTAGGGCACTATGGCTACACCTTC. Amino acid sequence: CASSPPSLGHYGYTF. The full variable domain, rest sourced from reference TRBV18 and TRBJ1-2, is NAGVMQNPRHLVRRRGQEARLRCSPMKGHSHVYWYRQLPEEGLKFMVYLQKENIIDESGMPKERFSAEFPKEGPSILRIQQVVRGDSAAYFCASSPPSLGHYGYTFGSGTRLTVV.

This clonotype came up many times. This chain uses TRBV27 with TRBJ1-1, with 9 bases identical to TRBD1. From germline, CDR1 is MNHEY and CDR2 SMNVEV (reference sequence). This CDR3 is built from 14 residues. V gave up 5 bases and J gave up 5 bases; unmatched junction bases: 6. The CDR3 DNA sequence: TGTGCCAGCAGTCCGGACAGGGGTGGAACTGAAGCTTTCTTT. Amino acid sequence: CASSPDRGGTEAFF.

This clonotype has at least ten counts. The chain couples TRBV12-3 or TRBV12-4 to TRBJ2-3; D not resolved. The CDR3 extends over 13 amino acids. Trimming pared 7 bases from V and 0 bases from J, leaving 8 bases between. The DNA for the CDR3 is TGTGCCAGCAAGAAAGCTAGCACAGATACGCAGTATTTT. Encoded protein: CASKKASTDTQYF.

This clonotype was detected many times. The chain links TRBV27 to TRBJ1-1; D is perhaps TRBD1 (6 bases). The CDR3 consists of 13 residues. CDR1 is MNHEY and CDR2 is SMNVEV in the germline V gene (reference sequence). Trimming pared 6 bases from V and 5 bases from J, leaving 13 bases between. The CDR3 sequence: CASRPTGRTEAFF. The CDR3 DNA reads as TGTGCCAGCAGACCCACAGGGAGGACTGAAGCTTTCTTT.

This clonotype occurred many times. The chain employs TRBV6-1 and TRBJ1-6; 10 bases align to TRBD1. The length of the CDR3 is 15 residues. Germline lookup yields CDR1 MNHNS and CDR2 SASEGT. V was pared by 3 bases and J by 9 bases, with 5 bases of the junction left unmatched. The CDR3 nucleotides read TGTGCCAGCAGTGAGCGACAGGGGGCAAGTTCACCCCTCCACTTT. This encodes CASSERQGASSPLHF.

This clonotype has a handful of counts. The rearrangement links TRBV3-1 to TRBJ1-6, with D unclear. Trimming took off 8 bases at V and 6 bases at J, with 20 bases between the two ends. The CDR3 consists of 16 residues. Germline-derived CDR1 and CDR2 are LGHDT and YNNKEL (reference sequence). The CDR3 region is CASGPYSAPTNSPLHF. The CDR3 bases are TGTGCCAGCGGGCCCTACAGTGCCCCGACTAATTCACCCCTCCACTTT.

This clonotype was seen at least ten times. The chain links TRBV2 to TRBJ1-1; 8 bases fit TRBD1. Germline V gives CDR1 SNHLY, CDR2 FYNNEI. This CDR3 contains 14 residues. Trimming at V came to 3 bases and at J to 3 bases, leaving 3 bases not matched to a gene. CDR3 region: CASSEQGADTEAFF. CDR3 in DNA: TGTGCCAGCAGTGAGCAGGGGGCCGACACTGAAGCTTTCTTT. The full variable domain, completed using reference TRBV2 and TRBJ1-1, is EPEVTQTPSHQVTQMGQEVILRCVPISNHLYFYWYRQILGQKVEFLVSFYNNEISEKSEIFDDQFSVERPDGSNFTLKIRSTKLEDSAMYFCASSEQGADTEAFFGQGTRLTVV.

This clonotype was recorded at least ten times. A much larger clone is a single base away; this may be a read error. J is TRBJ1-1 and V is TRBV29-1; D is unresolved. V lost 3 bases and J lost 1, with 0 bases in between. The CDR3 is 10 residues long. Germline V lookup: CDR1 SQVTM, CDR2 ANQGSEA. In DNA, the CDR3 is TGCAGCGTTGAGAACACTGAAGCTTTCTTT. Residues: CSVENTEAFF.

The rearrangement uses TRBV20-1 and TRBJ1-1; no reliable D call. The CDR3 consists of 12 residues. Germline V gives CDR1 DFQATT, CDR2 SNEGSKA (reference sequence). The V and J ends lost 6 bases and 0 bases respectively, with 8 bases between them. The CDR3 bases are TGCAGTGCCGCCCCTATGAACACTGAAGCTTTCTTT. Translating gives CSAAPMNTEAFF.

This clonotype came up many times. This chain connects TRBV7-6 to TRBJ2-6; D is uncertain. The germline gives CDR1 SGHVS, CDR2 FNYEAQ. CDR3 length: 14 residues. Trimming pared 4 bases from V and 1 base from J, leaving 5 bases between. Written as DNA, the CDR3 is TGTGCCAGCAGCTCGGGTTCTGGGGCCAACGTCCTGACTTTC. It is translated as CASSSGSGANVLTF. Based on the CDR3 plus reference TRBV7-6 and TRBJ2-6, the full variable domain is GAGVSQSPRYKVTKRGQDVALRCDPISGHVSLYWYRQALGQGPEFLTYFNYEAQQDKSGLPNDRFSAERPEGSISTLTIQRTEQRDSAMYRCASSSGSGANVLTFGAGSRLTVL.

Comment on this clonotype: A much larger clone lies one base from this, so it may be a read error. V and J are TRBV6-2 or TRBV6-3 and TRBJ2-7; D unresolved. This CDR3 is 11 amino acids long. CDR1 MNHEY and CDR2 SVGEGT come from the germline V gene. Deletions cut 5 bases from V and 6 bases from J, with 8 bases between. CDR3 DNA: TGTGCCAGCAGTACTGGGGTCGAGCAGTACTTC. Translated, it gives CASSTGVEQYF.

This clonotype appeared a few times. V gene TRBV20-1 combines with J gene TRBJ1-6, with a tentative D call TRBD1 (6 bases). V lost 3 bases and J 10 bases, leaving 13 bases between the germline ends. The germline gives CDR1 DFQATT, CDR2 SNEGSKA (reference sequence). This CDR3 is built from 13 residues. CDR3 residues: CSARSTGNSPLHF. DNA for the CDR3: TGCAGTGCTAGGTCTACAGGGAACTCACCCCTCCACTTT.

This clonotype has a handful of counts. The chain combines TRBV27 with TRBJ2-7; D is perhaps TRBD1 (5 bases). This CDR3 has 14 residues. The V end lost 3 bases, the J end lost 6 bases, and 15 bases lay between the germline ends. The germline V gene encodes CDR1 MNHEY and CDR2 SMNVEV (reference sequence). The CDR3 is CASSLGQAIGEQYF. The CDR3 DNA reads TGTGCCAGCAGTTTGGGGCAGGCCATCGGCGAGCAGTACTTC.

V is TRBV5-1 and J is TRBJ2-5; D gene unclear. Germline loops: CDR1 SGHRS, CDR2 YFSETQ. The V end lost 3 bases, the J end lost 0 bases, and 9 bases lay between the germline ends. This CDR3 has 14 residues. CDR3 protein: CASSSAAYQETQYF. The CDR3 DNA reads as TGCGCCAGCAGCTCGGCAGCGTACCAAGAGACCCAGTACTTC.

The chain is built from TRBV6-5 and TRBJ2-7; 8 bases agree with TRBD2. V lost 4 bases to trimming and J lost 5 bases; unmatched junction nucleotides: 7. CDR1 MNHEY and CDR2 SVGAGI come from the germline V gene. This CDR3 comprises 14 residues. CDR3 DNA: TGTGCCAGCAGTTCCCCGGGGGGGTCCCACGAGCAGTACTTC. Its protein is CASSSPGGSHEQYF.

This clonotype was found a few times. The J gene is TRBJ1-1, the V gene TRBV10-3; no clear D. The CDR3 is 15 residues long. Germline V gene lookup returns CDR1 ENHRY and CDR2 SYGVKD. Trimming removed 6 bases from V and 0 bases from J, with 14 bases in between. CDR3 sequence reads: CAIRGSLAMNTEAFF. The CDR3 DNA follows: TGTGCCATCAGGGGTTCGCTTGCCATGAACACTGAAGCTTTCTTT.

This clonotype was seen ten or more times. V and J are TRBV9 and TRBJ1-1; D might be TRBD1 (6 bases). Germline-derived CDR1 and CDR2 are SGDLS and YYNGEE. The V and J ends lost 4 bases and 5 bases respectively, with 15 bases between them. This CDR3 has 14 amino acids. The CDR3: CASSPLTGGTEAFF. CDR3 bases: TGTGCCAGCAGCCCCCTGACAGGAGGGACTGAAGCTTTCTTT.